This entry lists 22 T cell receptor beta chains sequenced from one sample in a study of blood T cell repertoires in COVID-19. TCRdb's table, derived via immunoSEQ multiplex PCR, lists solely in-frame clones and lacks some. This sample has fewer than 200,000 clones; 85% to 95% occur once, and the top ten carry 4.5% to 5.5%. What was sequenced was peripheral blood. These receptors originate from a woman aged 50 to 65 with acute or convalescent COVID-19.

This clone occurred once. CDR3 in amino acids: CASSVRLAGSTDTQYF. DNA for the CDR3: TGTGCCAGCAGCGTCAGACTAGCGGGGAGCACAGATACGCAGTATTTT. The chain has TRBV7-2 and TRBJ2-3; 11 bases line up with TRBD2. Trimming removed 5 bases from V and 0 bases from J; junction bases left unmatched: 4. The length of the CDR3 is 16 residues. Germline V gene lookup returns CDR1 SGHTA and CDR2 FQGNSA.

This clone was detected only once. This chain links TRBV19 with TRBJ1-4, with D possibly TRBD1 on 6 matching bases. The CDR3 has 14 amino acids. Germline V lookup: CDR1 LNHDA, CDR2 SQIVND (reference sequence). V was pared by 5 bases and J by 5 bases, with 12 bases between. In DNA, the CDR3 is TGTGCCAGTAGTTATGGGGGCTGGAATGAAAAACTGTTTTTT. It encodes CASSYGGWNEKLFF.

Concerning this clone: A junction boundary mismatches the germline segment, possibly from a read error. The rearrangement uses TRBV7-3 and TRBJ2-1, with a weak D call TRBD2 (6 bases). Per germline, CDR1 SGHTA and CDR2 FQGTGA. The CDR3 has 15 amino acids. The CDR3 nucleotides are TGTGCCAGCAGCCTAACCCCTAGCGAAGGGGATGAGCAGTTCTTC. Amino acids: CASSLTPSEGDEQFF.

CDR3 DNA sequence: TGTGCCAGTGGAGAGACAGGGGGGAAAAATCAGCCCCAGCATTTT. Translating gives CASGETGGKNQPQHF. The chain combines TRBV19 with TRBJ1-5; 9 bases map to TRBD1. The ends lost 8 bases at V and 4 bases at J; junction bases unmatched: 9. The length of the CDR3 is 15 residues. The V gene's germline CDR1 is LNHDA and CDR2 SQIVND (reference sequence).

The chain joins TRBV15 to TRBJ1-4; TRBD1 matches 8 bases. V was pared by 8 bases and J by 8 bases, with 13 bases of the junction left unmatched. Per germline, CDR1 LNHNV and CDR2 YYDKDF (reference sequence). The CDR3 length is 15 residues. CDR3 nucleotides: TGTGCCACCGCACCCCGGCAGGGGGCTCGAGAAAAACTGTTTTTT. Its protein is CATAPRQGAREKLFF.

The genes are TRBV24-1 and TRBJ1-2; D unclear. Germline V gene sequence: CDR1 KGHDR, CDR2 SFDVKD. The CDR3 runs to 13 residues. V lost 1 base to trimming and J lost 6 bases, with 8 bases between them. The CDR3 DNA reads as TGTGCCACCAGTGATTTCGGCGGGAATGGCTACACCTTC. This sequence encodes CATSDFGGNGYTF.

V gene TRBV19 combines with J gene TRBJ1-2, with D unclear. Trimming left V 11 bases short and J 2 bases short, with 15 bases between. The CDR3 is 13 residues long. CDR1 and CDR2 from the germline V gene are LNHDA and SQIVND (reference sequence). CDR3 loop: CASRPGRNYGYTF. The CDR3 nucleotides are TGTGCCTCCAGGCCGGGAAGGAACTATGGCTACACCTTC.

The chain joins TRBV19 to TRBJ1-6; 7 positions agree with TRBD1. The V gene's germline CDR1 is LNHDA and CDR2 SQIVND (reference sequence). CDR3 length: 13 residues. V lost 9 bases to trimming and J lost 10 bases; unmatched junction nucleotides: 9. The DNA for the CDR3 is TGTGCCAGCACGACAGGGAATAGGTCACCCCTCCACTTT. This sequence encodes CASTTGNRSPLHF.

The chain combines TRBV18 with TRBJ2-1; 13 bases map to TRBD2. The J segment lost 8 bases and the V segment lost 4 bases, leaving 5 bases of the junction unmatched. The CDR3 has 15 residues. CDR1 and CDR2 from the germline V gene are KGHSH and LQKENI. For the CDR3, the DNA is TGTGCCAGCTCACGAAGGACTAGCGGGAGTGATGAGCAGTTCTTC. Amino acid sequence: CASSRRTSGSDEQFF.

The V gene is TRBV12-5, the J gene TRBJ2-5, with TRBD2 matching over 8 bases. The trim removed 1 base at V and 5 bases at J, leaving 6 bases unmatched. The CDR3 spans 15 residues. Germline values: CDR1 LGHNT, CDR2 FRNRAP. The CDR3 DNA follows: TGTGCTAGTGGTTTGGCCCGGGGGGGCCGGGAGACCCAGTACTTC. Its translation is CASGLARGGRETQYF.

This clone showed up just once. The chain links TRBV28 to TRBJ2-7; 13 bases are a match to TRBD2. CDR3 size: 17 residues. J gave up 5 bases and V 1 base, and 8 bases lay outside the gene matches. CDR1 is MDHEN, CDR2 SYDVKM, per germline. Here the CDR3 DNA reads TGTGCCAGCAGTTTATTAGGACTAGCGGGAGCTGGTGACGAGCAGTACTTC. It specifies CASSLLGLAGAGDEQYF.

The chain is built from TRBV19 and TRBJ1-2; D possibly corresponds to TRBD1 (6 bases). The CDR3 length is 17 residues. Trimming took off 1 base at V and 4 bases at J, with 19 bases between the two ends. CDR1 and CDR2 (germline): LNHDA, SQIVND (reference sequence). CDR3 amino acids: CASSIGVQGKEGYGYTF. In DNA, the CDR3 is TGTGCCAGTAGTATAGGGGTACAGGGTAAGGAAGGCTATGGCTACACCTTC.

This chain connects TRBV28 to TRBJ1-1, with 7 bases that match TRBD1. J lost 1 base, V lost 8 bases, and 7 bases had no gene match. Germline CDR1 reads MDHEN; CDR2 reads SYDVKM. The CDR3 is 14 residues long. DNA for the CDR3: TGTGCCAGCGTACCGGGACAGCCGAACACTGAAGCTTTCTTT. Translated: CASVPGQPNTEAFF.

The V call is TRBV11-2, the J call TRBJ1-2; 9 nucleotides match TRBD1. This CDR3 contains 17 residues. Looked up from germline, CDR1 is SGHAT and CDR2 is FQNNGV. V lost 4 bases, J lost 0 bases, and 9 bases stayed unmatched. CDR3 in DNA: TGTGCCAGCAGCTCATACCGGGACAGGGAGACTAACTATGGCTACACCTTC. Translating it yields CASSSYRDRETNYGYTF.

This clone was counted only a few times. V gene TRBV2 combines with J gene TRBJ1-1, with D perhaps matching TRBD1 (6 bases). CDR3 length: 13 residues. Trimming removed 4 bases at V and 3 bases at J, with 9 bases between. Per germline, CDR1 SNHLY and CDR2 FYNNEI. In DNA form, the CDR3 reads TGTGCCAGCAGTGTTAGGACAGACACTGAAGCTTTCTTT. Its protein product is CASSVRTDTEAFF.

The V call is TRBV7-8, the J call TRBJ2-4; 7 positions match TRBD1. CDR3 size: 17 residues. Germline CDR1 is SGHVS and CDR2 is FQNEAQ. The junction had 10 bases not matched to a gene; V was cut back by 5 bases and J by 0 bases. CDR3 region: CASSTYQGELAKNIQYF. In DNA form, the CDR3 reads TGTGCCAGCAGCACGTATCAGGGGGAACTAGCCAAAAACATTCAGTACTTC.

The chain uses TRBV6-6 and TRBJ2-7, with a tentative D call TRBD1 (5 bases). CDR3 length: 13 residues. Germline loops: CDR1 MNHNY, CDR2 SVGAGI (reference sequence). With 2 bases removed from V and 4 bases from J, the gap between germline ends came to 9 bases. As DNA, the CDR3 is TGTGCCAGCAGTTACGAGCACAGGTACGAGCAGTACTTC. Encoded protein: CASSYEHRYEQYF.

CDR3 residues: CASSQEVGAAEAFF. The CDR3 bases are TGTGCCAGCAGCCAAGAAGTAGGGGCTGCTGAAGCTTTCTTT. The chain carries TRBV4-2 and TRBJ1-1; TRBD1 is a possible D gene (5 bases). The length of the CDR3 is 14 residues. The V end was cut by 0 bases, the J end by 6 bases, with 11 bases between. Germline CDR1 LGHNA, CDR2 YNFKEQ.

The CDR3 sequence is CASSRPGINQPQHF. As DNA, the CDR3 is TGTGCCAGCAGCCGCCCAGGTATCAATCAGCCCCAGCATTTT. This chain uses TRBV7-2 with TRBJ1-5, with D unclear. This CDR3 is 14 amino acids long. Germline CDR1 reads SGHTA; CDR2 reads FQGNSA. Trimming shortened V by 5 bases and J by 3 bases, and 11 bases separated the two germline ends.

V is TRBV7-2 and J is TRBJ2-7, with TRBD2 matching 14 bases. The CDR3 loop spans 17 amino acids. The germline V gene has CDR1 SGHTA and CDR2 FQGNSA. Trimming cost V 5 bases and J 0 bases; bases outside gene matches: 6. Here the CDR3 DNA reads TGTGCCAGCAGCCCGGGACTAGCGGGAGAGAACTCCTACGAGCAGTACTTC. Translated, it gives CASSPGLAGENSYEQYF.

The chain is built from TRBV7-9 and TRBJ2-1; D unclear. The CDR3 runs to 17 residues. With 2 bases removed from V and 3 bases from J, the gap between germline ends came to 17 bases. The germline CDR1 and CDR2 sequences are SEHNR and FQNEAQ (reference sequence). The CDR3 region is CASSLRLAIQDYNEQFF. CDR3 DNA sequence: TGTGCCAGCAGCTTACGTTTGGCCATCCAGGACTACAATGAGCAGTTCTTC.

This chain uses TRBV7-3 with TRBJ2-5; 7 bases are shared with TRBD2. CDR3 length: 15 residues. Germline V gene data show CDR1 as SGHTA and CDR2 as FQGTGA. The V and J ends lost 0 bases and 5 bases, in that order; junction bases with no gene match: 6. CDR3 nucleotide sequence: TGTGCCAGCAGCTTAACGGCAGGGACTATGGAGACCCAGTACTTC. Translating it yields CASSLTAGTMETQYF.